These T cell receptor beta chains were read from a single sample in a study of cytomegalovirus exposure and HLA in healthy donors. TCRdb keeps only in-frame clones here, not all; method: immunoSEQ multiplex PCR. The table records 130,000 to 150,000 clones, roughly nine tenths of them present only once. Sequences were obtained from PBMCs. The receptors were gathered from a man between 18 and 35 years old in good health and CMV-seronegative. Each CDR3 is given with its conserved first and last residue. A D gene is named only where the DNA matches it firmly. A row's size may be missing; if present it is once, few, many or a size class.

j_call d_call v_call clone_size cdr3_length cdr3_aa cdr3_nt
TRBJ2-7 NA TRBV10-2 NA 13 CASRDSTVYEQYF TGCGCCAGCAGGGACAGTACTGTGTACGAGCAGTACTTC
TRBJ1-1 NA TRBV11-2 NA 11 CASSLVGVAFF TGTGCCAGCAGCTTGGTCGGGGTAGCTTTCTTT
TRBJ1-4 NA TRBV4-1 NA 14 CASSPRRANEKLFF TGCGCCAGCAGCCCGCGACGGGCTAATGAAAAACTGTTTTTT
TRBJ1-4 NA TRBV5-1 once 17 CASSATGRVGTNEKLFF TGCGCCAGCAGCGCAACAGGGCGTGTTGGGACTAATGAAAAACTGTTTTTT
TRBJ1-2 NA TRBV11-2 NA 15 CASSLDLWSPHGYTF TGTGCCAGCAGCTTAGATCTTTGGAGTCCTCATGGCTACACCTTC
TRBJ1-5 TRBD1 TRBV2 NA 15 CASSESRGRNHPQHF TGTGCCAGCAGTGAATCCAGGGGGCGGAATCACCCCCAGCATTTT
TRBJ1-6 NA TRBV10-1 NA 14 CASSAPRAGSPLHF TGCGCCAGCAGTGCCCCCAGGGCAGGATCACCCCTCCACTTT
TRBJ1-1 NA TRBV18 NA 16 CASSFQGKGLNTEAFF TGTGCCAGCTCATTTCAGGGGAAAGGTTTGAACACTGAAGCTTTCTTT
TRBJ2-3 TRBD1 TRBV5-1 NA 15 CASSLGQGAVDTQYF TGCGCCAGCAGCTTGGGACAGGGGGCGGTGGATACGCAGTATTTT
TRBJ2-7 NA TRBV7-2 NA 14 CASSLGGSGYEQYF TGTGCCAGCAGCTTAGGTGGGAGTGGCTACGAGCAGTACTTC
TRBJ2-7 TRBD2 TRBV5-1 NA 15 CASSRGLDPAYEQYF TGCGCCAGCAGCCGGGGACTAGATCCGGCCTACGAGCAGTACTTC
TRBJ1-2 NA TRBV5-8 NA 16 CASSSRKQGANYGYTF TGTGCCAGCAGCTCACGCAAACAGGGCGCAAACTATGGCTACACCTTC
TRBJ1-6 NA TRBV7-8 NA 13 CASSFGGGSPLHF TGTGCCAGCAGCTTCGGGGGAGGCTCACCCCTCCACTTT
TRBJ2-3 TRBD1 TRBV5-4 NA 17 CASSLDRGPAISDTQYF TGTGCCAGCAGCCTGGACAGGGGCCCAGCTATATCAGATACGCAGTATTTT
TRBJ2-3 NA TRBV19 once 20 CASSSGWANTPPRSTDTQYF TGTGCCAGTAGCTCTGGGTGGGCAAACACTCCCCCCCGGAGCACAGATACGCAGTATTTT
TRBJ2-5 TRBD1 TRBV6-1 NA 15 CASSLDRAPEKTQYF TGTGCCAGCAGTTTGGACAGGGCCCCTGAGAAGACCCAGTACTTC
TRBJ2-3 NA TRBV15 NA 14 CATSRGGLLDTQYF TGTGCCACCAGCAGAGGGGGGCTCCTAGATACGCAGTATTTT
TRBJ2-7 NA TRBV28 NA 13 CATYPWGRYEQYF TGTGCCACCTATCCATGGGGCCGGTACGAGCAGTACTTC
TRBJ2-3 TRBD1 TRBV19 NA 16 CASSPSPGQGWDTQYF TGTGCCAGTAGTCCGTCCCCGGGACAGGGGTGGGATACGCAGTATTTT
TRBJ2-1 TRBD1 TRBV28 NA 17 CASSKRPGTGGYNEQFF TGTGCCAGCAGCAAACGACCCGGGACAGGCGGATACAATGAGCAGTTCTTC
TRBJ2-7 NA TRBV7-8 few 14 CASSLATRVGEQYF TGTGCCAGCAGCTTAGCAACCAGGGTGGGGGAGCAGTACTTC
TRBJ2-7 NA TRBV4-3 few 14 CASSQGLANGEQYF TGCGCCAGCAGCCAAGGGCTAGCAAATGGCGAGCAGTACTTC
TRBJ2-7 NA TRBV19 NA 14 CASSIRGTGNEQYF TGTGCCAGTAGTATAAGGGGAACAGGCAACGAGCAGTACTTC
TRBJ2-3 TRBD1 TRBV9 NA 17 CASSVQGRDSNTDTQYF TGTGCCAGCAGCGTCCAGGGAAGGGACAGTAACACAGATACGCAGTATTTT